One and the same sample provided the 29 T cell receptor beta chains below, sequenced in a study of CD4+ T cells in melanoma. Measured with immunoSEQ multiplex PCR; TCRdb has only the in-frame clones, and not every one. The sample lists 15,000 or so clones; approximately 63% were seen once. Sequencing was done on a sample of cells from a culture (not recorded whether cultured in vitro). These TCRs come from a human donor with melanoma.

This CDR3 is CASSLDRGTEAFF. In DNA, the CDR3 is TGTGCCAGCAGCTTGGACAGGGGCACTGAAGCTTTCTTT. J is TRBJ1-1 and V is TRBV4-2; 9 nucleotides align to TRBD1. Per germline, CDR1 LGHNA and CDR2 YNFKEQ. The V segment lost 5 bases and the J segment 4 bases; nucleotides outside the gene matches: 2. The CDR3 length is 13 residues.

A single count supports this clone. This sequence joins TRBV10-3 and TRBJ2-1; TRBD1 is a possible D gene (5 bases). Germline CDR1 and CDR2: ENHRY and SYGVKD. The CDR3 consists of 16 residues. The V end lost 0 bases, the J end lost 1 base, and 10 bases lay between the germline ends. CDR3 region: CAISESATVSYNEQFF. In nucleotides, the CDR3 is TGTGCCATCAGTGAGTCGGCGACAGTGTCCTACAATGAGCAGTTCTTC.

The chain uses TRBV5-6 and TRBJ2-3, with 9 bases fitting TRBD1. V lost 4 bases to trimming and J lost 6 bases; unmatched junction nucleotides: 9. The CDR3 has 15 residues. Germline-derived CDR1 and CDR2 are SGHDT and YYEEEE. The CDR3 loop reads CASSAGTGFRDTQYF. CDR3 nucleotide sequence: TGTGCCAGCAGCGCCGGGACAGGGTTCAGGGATACGCAGTATTTT. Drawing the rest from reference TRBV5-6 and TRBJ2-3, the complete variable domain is DAGVTQSPTHLIKTRGQQVTLRCSPKSGHDTVSWYQQALGQGPQFIFQYYEEEERQRGNFPDRFSGHQFPNYSSELNVNALLLGDSALYLCASSAGTGFRDTQYFGPGTRLTVL.

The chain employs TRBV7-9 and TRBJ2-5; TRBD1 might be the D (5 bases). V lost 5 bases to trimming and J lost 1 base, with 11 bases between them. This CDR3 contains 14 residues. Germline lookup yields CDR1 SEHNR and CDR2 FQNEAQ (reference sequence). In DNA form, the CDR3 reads TGTGCCAGCAGCCCCCGACAGTTCCAAGAGACCCAGTACTTC. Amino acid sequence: CASSPRQFQETQYF.

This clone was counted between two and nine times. This CDR3 reads CASSREGFEAFF. The CDR3 nucleotides read TGTGCCAGCAGCCGGGAAGGATTTGAAGCTTTCTTT. This chain uses TRBV7-9 with TRBJ1-1; D unresolved. Trimming left V 5 bases short and J 7 bases short, with 11 bases between. The CDR3 consists of 12 residues. Germline CDR1 is SEHNR and CDR2 is FQNEAQ (reference sequence). Full variable domain (remainder filled in from reference TRBV7-9 and TRBJ1-1): DTGVSQNPRHKITKRGQNVTFRCDPISEHNRLYWYRQTLGQGPEFLTYFQNEAQLEKSRLLSDRFSAERPKGSFSTLEIQRTEQGDSAMYLCASSREGFEAFFGQGTRLTVV.

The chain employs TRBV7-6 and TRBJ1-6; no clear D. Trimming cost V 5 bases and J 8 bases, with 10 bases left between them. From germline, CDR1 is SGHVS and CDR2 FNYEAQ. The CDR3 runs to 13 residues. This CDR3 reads CASSARWDSPLHF. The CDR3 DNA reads TGTGCCAGCAGCGCCAGATGGGATTCACCCCTCCACTTT.

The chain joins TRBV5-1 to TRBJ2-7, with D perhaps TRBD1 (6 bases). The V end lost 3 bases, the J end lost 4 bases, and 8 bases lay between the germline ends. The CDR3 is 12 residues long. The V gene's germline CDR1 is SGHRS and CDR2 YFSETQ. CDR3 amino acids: CASSSQGYEQYF. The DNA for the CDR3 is TGCGCCAGCAGCTCGCAGGGGTACGAGCAGTACTTC.

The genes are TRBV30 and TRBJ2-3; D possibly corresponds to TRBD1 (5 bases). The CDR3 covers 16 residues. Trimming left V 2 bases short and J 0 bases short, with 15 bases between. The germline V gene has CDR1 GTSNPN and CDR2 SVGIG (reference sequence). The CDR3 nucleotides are TGTGCCTGGAGTAGCGAGACAGCTACTAGCACAGATACGCAGTATTTT. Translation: CAWSSETATSTDTQYF. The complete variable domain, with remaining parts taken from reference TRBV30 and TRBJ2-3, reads SQTIHQWPATLVQPVGSPLSLECTVEGTSNPNLYWYRQAAGRGLQLLFYSVGIGQISSEVPQNLSASRPQDRQFILSSKKLLLSDSGFYLCAWSSETATSTDTQYFGPGTRLTVL.

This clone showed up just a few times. CDR3 coding DNA: TGTGCCAGCAGCTCTACAGGGGTGGGGAACACTGAAGCTTTCTTT. This gives the protein CASSSTGVGNTEAFF. This rearrangement joins TRBV5-6 to TRBJ1-1, with TRBD1 identical over 7 bases. Per germline, CDR1 SGHDT and CDR2 YYEEEE. The V gene end was trimmed by 3 bases and the J gene end by 1 base; junction bases not matched to a gene: 6. The CDR3 has 15 amino acids.

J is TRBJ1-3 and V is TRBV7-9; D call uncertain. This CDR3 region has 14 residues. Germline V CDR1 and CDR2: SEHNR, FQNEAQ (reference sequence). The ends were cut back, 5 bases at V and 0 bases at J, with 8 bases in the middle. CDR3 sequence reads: CASSPFVSGNTIYF. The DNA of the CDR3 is TGTGCCAGCAGCCCATTCGTCTCTGGAAACACCATATATTTT.

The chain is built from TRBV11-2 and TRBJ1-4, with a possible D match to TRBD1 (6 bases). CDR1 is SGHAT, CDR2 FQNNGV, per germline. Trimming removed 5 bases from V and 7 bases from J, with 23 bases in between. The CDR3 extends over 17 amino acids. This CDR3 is CASSDTTPGVVGEKLFF. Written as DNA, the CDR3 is TGTGCCAGCAGCGACACTACCCCAGGGGTTGTAGGTGAAAAACTGTTTTTT.

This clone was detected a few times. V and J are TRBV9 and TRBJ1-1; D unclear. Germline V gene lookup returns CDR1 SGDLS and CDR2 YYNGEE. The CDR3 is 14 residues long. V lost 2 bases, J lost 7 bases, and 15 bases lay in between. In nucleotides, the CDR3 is TGTGCCAGCAGCGTGGGCAGCAGAGGGAGTGAAGCTTTCTTT. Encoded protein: CASSVGSRGSEAFF.

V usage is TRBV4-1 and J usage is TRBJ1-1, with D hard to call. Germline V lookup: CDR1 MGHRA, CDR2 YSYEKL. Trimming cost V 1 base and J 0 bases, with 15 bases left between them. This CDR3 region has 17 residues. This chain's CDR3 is CASSQGTLGFMNTEAFF. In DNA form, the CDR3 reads TGCGCCAGCAGCCAAGGTACCCTTGGGTTCATGAACACTGAAGCTTTCTTT.

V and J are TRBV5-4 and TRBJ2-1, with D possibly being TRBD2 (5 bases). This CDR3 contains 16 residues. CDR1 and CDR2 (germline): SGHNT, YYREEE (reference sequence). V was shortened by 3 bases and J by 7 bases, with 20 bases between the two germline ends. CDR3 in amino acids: CASSWQRGGGGNEQFF. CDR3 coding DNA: TGTGCCAGCAGCTGGCAGCGTGGAGGAGGTGGGAATGAGCAGTTCTTC.

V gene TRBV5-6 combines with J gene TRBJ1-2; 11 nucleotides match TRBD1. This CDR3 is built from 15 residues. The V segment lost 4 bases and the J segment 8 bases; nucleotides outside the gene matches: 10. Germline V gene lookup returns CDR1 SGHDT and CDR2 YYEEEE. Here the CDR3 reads CASSPGGQGASGYTF. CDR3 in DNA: TGTGCCAGCAGCCCCGGCGGACAGGGGGCTAGCGGCTACACCTTC.

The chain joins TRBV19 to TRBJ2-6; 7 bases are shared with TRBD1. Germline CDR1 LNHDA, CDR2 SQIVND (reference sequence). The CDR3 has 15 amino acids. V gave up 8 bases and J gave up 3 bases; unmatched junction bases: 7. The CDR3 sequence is CASAAGGGGANVLTF. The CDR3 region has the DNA TGTGCCAGTGCGGCAGGGGGTGGTGGGGCCAACGTCCTGACTTTC.

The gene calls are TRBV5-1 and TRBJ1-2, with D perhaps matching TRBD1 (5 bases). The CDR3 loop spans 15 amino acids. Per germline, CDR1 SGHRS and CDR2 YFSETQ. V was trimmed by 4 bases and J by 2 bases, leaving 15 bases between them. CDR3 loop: CASSPGAGPNYGYTF. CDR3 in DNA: TGCGCCAGCAGCCCCGGGGCGGGACCGAACTATGGCTACACCTTC.

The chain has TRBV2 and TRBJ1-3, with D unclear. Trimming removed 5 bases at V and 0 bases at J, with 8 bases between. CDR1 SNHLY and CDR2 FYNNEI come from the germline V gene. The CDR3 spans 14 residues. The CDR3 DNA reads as TGTGCCAGCAGTTCCCTAATCTCTGGAAACACCATATATTTT. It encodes CASSSLISGNTIYF.

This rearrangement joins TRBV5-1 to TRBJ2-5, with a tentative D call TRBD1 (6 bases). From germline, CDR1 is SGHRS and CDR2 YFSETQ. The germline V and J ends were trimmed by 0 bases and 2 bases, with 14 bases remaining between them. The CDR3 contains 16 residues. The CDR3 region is CASSLAWGTNQETQYF. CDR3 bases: TGCGCCAGCAGCTTGGCCTGGGGGACAAATCAAGAGACCCAGTACTTC. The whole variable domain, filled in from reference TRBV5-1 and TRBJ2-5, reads KAGVTQTPRYLIKTRGQQVTLSCSPISGHRSVSWYQQTPGQGLQFLFEYFSETQRNKGNFPGRFSGRQFSNSRSEMNVSTLELGDSALYLCASSLAWGTNQETQYFGPGTRLLVL.

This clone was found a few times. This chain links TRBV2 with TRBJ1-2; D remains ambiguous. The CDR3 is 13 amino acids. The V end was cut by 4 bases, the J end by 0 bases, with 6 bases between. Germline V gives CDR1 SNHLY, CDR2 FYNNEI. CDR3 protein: CASSATANYGYTF. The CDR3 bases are TGTGCCAGCAGTGCAACAGCTAACTATGGCTACACCTTC.

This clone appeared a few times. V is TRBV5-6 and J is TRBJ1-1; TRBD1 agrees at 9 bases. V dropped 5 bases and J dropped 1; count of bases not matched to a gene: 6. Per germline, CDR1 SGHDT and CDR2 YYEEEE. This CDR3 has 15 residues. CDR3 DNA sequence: TGTGCCAGCAGAAGAACAGGGGGCGCGAACACTGAAGCTTTCTTT. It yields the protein CASRRTGGANTEAFF.

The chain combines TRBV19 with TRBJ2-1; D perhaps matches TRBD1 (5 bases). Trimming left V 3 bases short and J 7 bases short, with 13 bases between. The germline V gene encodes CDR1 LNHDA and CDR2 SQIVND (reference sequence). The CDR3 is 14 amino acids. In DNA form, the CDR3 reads TGTGCCAGTAGTATCAATCAGGGCATAAATGAGCAGTTCTTC. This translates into CASSINQGINEQFF.

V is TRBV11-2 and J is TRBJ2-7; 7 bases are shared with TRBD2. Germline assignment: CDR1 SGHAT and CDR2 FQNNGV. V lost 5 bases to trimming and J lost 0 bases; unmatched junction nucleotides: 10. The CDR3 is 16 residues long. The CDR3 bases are TGTGCCAGCAGCCCCCTACGGGGGGAGGACTCCTACGAGCAGTACTTC. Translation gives CASSPLRGEDSYEQYF.

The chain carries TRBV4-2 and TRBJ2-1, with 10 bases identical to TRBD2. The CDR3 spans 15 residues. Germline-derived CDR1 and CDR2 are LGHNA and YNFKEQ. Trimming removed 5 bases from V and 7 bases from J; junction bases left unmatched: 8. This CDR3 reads CASSGGTSADNEQFF. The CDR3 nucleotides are TGTGCCAGCAGCGGCGGGACTAGCGCCGATAATGAGCAGTTCTTC.

CDR3 DNA sequence: TGTGCCAGCAGCACAGGGTTCGCTGGAAACACCATATATTTT. This gives the protein CASSTGFAGNTIYF. The V and J genes are TRBV14 and TRBJ1-3, with a possible D match to TRBD1 (6 bases). CDR1 is SGHDN and CDR2 is FVKESK in the germline V gene. The CDR3 consists of 14 residues. V gave up 5 bases and J gave up 2 bases, with 10 bases separating them.

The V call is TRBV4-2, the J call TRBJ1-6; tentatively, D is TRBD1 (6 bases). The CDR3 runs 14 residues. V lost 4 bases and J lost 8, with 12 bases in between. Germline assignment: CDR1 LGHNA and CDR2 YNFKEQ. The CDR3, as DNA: TGTGCCAGCAGCCGCGACAGGTTATATTCACCCCTCCACTTT. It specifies CASSRDRLYSPLHF.

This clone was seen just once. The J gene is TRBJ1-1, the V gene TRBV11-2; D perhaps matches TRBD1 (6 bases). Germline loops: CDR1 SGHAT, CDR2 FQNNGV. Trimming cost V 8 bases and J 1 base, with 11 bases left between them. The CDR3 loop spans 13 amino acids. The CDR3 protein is CASGGQPNTEAFF. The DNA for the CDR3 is TGTGCCAGCGGAGGACAGCCGAACACTGAAGCTTTCTTT.

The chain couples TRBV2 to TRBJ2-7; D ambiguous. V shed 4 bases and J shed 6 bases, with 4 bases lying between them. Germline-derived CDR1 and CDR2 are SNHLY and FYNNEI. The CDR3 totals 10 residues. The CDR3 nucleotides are TGTGCCAGCAGTGCGTTCGAGCAGTACTTC. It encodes CASSAFEQYF. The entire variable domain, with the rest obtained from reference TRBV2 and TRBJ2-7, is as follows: EPEVTQTPSHQVTQMGQEVILRCVPISNHLYFYWYRQILGQKVEFLVSFYNNEISEKSEIFDDQFSVERPDGSNFTLKIRSTKLEDSAMYFCASSAFEQYFGPGTRLTVT.

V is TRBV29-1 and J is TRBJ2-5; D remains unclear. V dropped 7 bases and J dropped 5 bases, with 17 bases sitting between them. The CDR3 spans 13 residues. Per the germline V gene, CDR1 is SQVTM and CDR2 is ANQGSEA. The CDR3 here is CSAGPRVQETQYF. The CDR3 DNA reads TGCAGCGCTGGACCCCGGGTTCAGGAGACCCAGTACTTC. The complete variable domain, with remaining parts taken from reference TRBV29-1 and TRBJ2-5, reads SAVISQKPSRDICQRGTSLTIQCQVDSQVTMMFWYRQQPGQSLTLIATANQGSEATYESGFVIDKFPISRPNLTFSTLTVSNMSPEDSSIYLCSAGPRVQETQYFGPGTRLLVL.